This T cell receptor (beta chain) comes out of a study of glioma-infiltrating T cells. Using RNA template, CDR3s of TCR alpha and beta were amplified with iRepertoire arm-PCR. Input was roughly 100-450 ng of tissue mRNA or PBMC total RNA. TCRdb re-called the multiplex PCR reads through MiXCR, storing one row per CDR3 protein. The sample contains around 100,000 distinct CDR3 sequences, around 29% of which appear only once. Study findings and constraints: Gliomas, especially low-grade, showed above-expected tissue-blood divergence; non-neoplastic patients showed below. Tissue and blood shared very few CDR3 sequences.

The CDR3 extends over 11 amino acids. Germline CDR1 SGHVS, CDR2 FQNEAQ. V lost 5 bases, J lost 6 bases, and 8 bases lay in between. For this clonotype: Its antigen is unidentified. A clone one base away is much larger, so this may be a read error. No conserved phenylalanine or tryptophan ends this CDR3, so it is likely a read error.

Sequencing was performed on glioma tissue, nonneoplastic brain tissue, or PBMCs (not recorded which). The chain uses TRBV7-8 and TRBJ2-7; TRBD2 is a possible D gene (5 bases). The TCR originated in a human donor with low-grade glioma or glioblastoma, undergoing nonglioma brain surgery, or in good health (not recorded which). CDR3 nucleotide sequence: TGTGCCAGCAGCCCCCGGGGCGAGCAGTACTCC. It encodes CASSPRGEQYS.